The clone carrying this T cell receptor (beta chain) was observed at least ten times. This record belongs to a study of T cells in Graves' hyperthyroidism and ophthalmopathy. The TCR beta CDR3 regions underwent amplification using RNA transcripts as the source. RT-PCR in the first round (using the HTBI primer set) targeted the TCR CDR3. TCRdb ran MiXCR on the multiplex PCR reads and lists one entry per CDR3 protein. The sample gives about 560,000 distinct CDR3 sequences, less than 15% of which show up once; approximately 15% is in the top ten. Patients aged 18 to 65 had newly diagnosed hyperthyroidism lasting under 2 months. The CDR3 runs to 13 residues. Germline V gene data show CDR1 as SGHRS and CDR2 as YFSETQ. V lost 4 bases and J 1 base, leaving 8 bases between the germline ends.

This clonotype was obtained from a woman aged 40 to 50 with Graves' hyperthyroidism. The chain links TRBV5-1 to TRBJ2-5; D is unclear. The sample taken for sequencing was blood. CDR3 in amino acids: CASSIDTQETQYF. Here the CDR3 DNA reads TGCGCCAGCAGCATAGACACCCAAGAGACCCAGTACTTC.